The rows below give T cell receptor beta chains drawn from one sample of a study of regulatory T cells in long-lasting Graves disease. TCRdb re-analysed the multiplex PCR reads in MiXCR, keeping a single row per CDR3 protein. The sample has almost 350,000 distinct CDR3 sequences, about 20% seen once. The specimen comprised peripheral blood mononuclear cells (PBMCs), sampled when the disease was refractory, from a patient treated with antithyroid drugs. These receptors were collected from a female donor with Graves disease. Both conserved end residues are part of each CDR3. D genes are given only for firm matches. Clone size is stated in some rows and not others, as once, few, many or a class when expanded.

j_call,v_call,d_call,cdr3_length,clone_size,cdr3_aa,cdr3_nt
TRBJ2-5,TRBV19,TRBD2,21,NA,CASSISPPGLAGGPRGETQYF,TGTGCCAGTAGTATAAGTCCTCCTGGACTAGCGGGGGGGCCTCGAGGAGAGACCCAGTACTTC
TRBJ1-4,TRBV6-5,NA,13,many,CASSYGLGAKLFF,TGTGCCAGCAGTTACGGGTTGGGGGCAAAACTGTTTTTT
TRBJ2-5,TRBV6-1,TRBD2,15,few,CASTSGLAGEETQYF,TGTGCCAGTACCTCGGGACTAGCGGGAGAAGAGACCCAGTACTTC
TRBJ1-4,TRBV20-1,TRBD1,16,few,CSARDIYRGLAEKLFF,TGCAGTGCTAGAGATATATACAGGGGTCTAGCTGAAAAACTGTTTTTT
TRBJ1-6,TRBV5-5,TRBD1,16,many,CASSLAGGQANSPLHF,TGTGCCAGCAGCTTGGCCGGGGGACAGGCTAATTCACCCCTCCACTTT
TRBJ2-5,TRBV7-2,NA,15,few,CASSQVYRNVETQYF,TGTGCCAGCAGCCAAGTCTACAGAAATGTAGAGACCCAGTACTTC
TRBJ1-4,TRBV6-2/TRBV6-3,NA,15,NA,CASSYGGGTNEKLFF,TGTGCCAGCAGTTACGGGGGGGGAACTAATGAAAAACTGTTTTTT
TRBJ2-2,TRBV12-3/TRBV12-4,NA,15,many,CASSFFRGGSGELFF,TGTGCCAGCAGTTTTTTCAGGGGAGGGTCCGGGGAGCTGTTTTTT
TRBJ1-6,TRBV27,NA,12,many,CASRLIGSPLHF,TGTGCCAGCCGGTTAATCGGTTCACCCCTCCACTTT
TRBJ1-2,TRBV10-3,NA,13,few,CAIRGTGEGGYTF,TGTGCCATCAGGGGGACCGGGGAAGGTGGCTACACCTTC
TRBJ2-2,TRBV20-1,TRBD2,19,few,CSAPMTSGRRRRNTGELFF,TGCAGTGCTCCCATGACTAGCGGGAGACGTCGACGGAACACCGGGGAGCTGTTTTTT
TRBJ2-7,TRBV20-1,TRBD2,13,NA,CSAQSLAGYEQYF,TGCAGTGCTCAATCCTTAGCGGGATACGAGCAGTACTTC
TRBJ2-2,TRBV7-9,TRBD1,14,NA,CASSPPGGIGELFF,TGTGCCAGCAGCCCCCCAGGGGGCATCGGGGAGCTGTTTTTT
TRBJ1-4,TRBV30,NA,14,many,CAWSVQRVREKLFF,TGTGCCTGGAGTGTACAAAGGGTCCGGGAAAAACTGTTTTTT
TRBJ1-2,TRBV5-1,TRBD1,13,many,CASSEGQGHGYTF,TGCGCTAGCAGCGAGGGACAGGGCCATGGCTACACCTTC
TRBJ1-1,TRBV18,TRBD1,14,NA,CASSRETGGTEAFF,TGTGCCAGCTCACGCGAGACAGGGGGCACTGAAGCTTTCTTT
TRBJ2-1,TRBV4-1,TRBD2,16,NA,CASSHHGTSGSDEQFF,TGCGCCAGCAGCCACCACGGGACTAGCGGGAGCGATGAGCAGTTCTTC
TRBJ2-1,TRBV3-1,NA,15,NA,CASSQVENRVNEQFF,TGTGCCAGCAGCCAAGTTGAGAACAGGGTAAATGAGCAGTTCTTC
TRBJ2-7,TRBV30,NA,12,few,CAWSPYIGEQYF,TGTGCCTGGAGTCCCTACATCGGCGAGCAGTACTTC
TRBJ2-7,TRBV28,NA,14,many,CASTSPGPPYEQYF,TGTGCCAGCACCTCCCCCGGGCCACCCTACGAGCAGTACTTC
TRBJ2-2,TRBV10-2,NA,14,NA,CASSDGPSARELFF,TGCGCCAGCAGTGACGGACCATCCGCCCGGGAGCTGTTTTTT
TRBJ2-7,TRBV12-3/TRBV12-4,NA,13,NA,CASSYMGTHEQYF,TGTGCCAGCAGTTACATGGGGACCCACGAGCAGTACTTC